Listed here are 30 T cell receptor beta chains from one sample, sequenced in a study of blood T cell repertoires in COVID-19. TCRdb keeps only in-frame clones here, not all; method: immunoSEQ multiplex PCR. Of 150,000 or so clones listed, roughly nine tenths are singletons. The specimen was peripheral blood. These receptors all stem from a man aged 45-65 years with acute or convalescent COVID-19.

The rearrangement links TRBV7-3 to TRBJ2-1, with 8 bases lining up with TRBD1. The CDR3 sequence is 13 residues long. The V gene end was trimmed by 5 bases and the J gene end by 5 bases; junction bases not matched to a gene: 2. Germline loops: CDR1 SGHTA, CDR2 FQGTGA. The CDR3 bases are TGTGCCAGCAGCCAGACAGGGGACAATGAGCAGTTCTTC. Its protein is CASSQTGDNEQFF.

The CDR3: CASSGNRGLNNSPLHF. CDR3 DNA: TGTGCCAGCAGTGGTAACAGGGGGCTAAATAATTCACCCCTCCACTTT. The chain combines TRBV6-6 with TRBJ1-6; 9 bases align to TRBD1. V lost 5 bases to trimming and J lost 5 bases; unmatched junction nucleotides: 7. The germline V gene encodes CDR1 MNHNY and CDR2 SVGAGI (reference sequence). This CDR3 contains 16 residues.

The chain uses TRBV6-5 and TRBJ1-6; D might be TRBD1 (6 bases). Germline assignment: CDR1 MNHEY and CDR2 SVGAGI. The CDR3 has 15 residues. V was shortened by 7 bases and J by 5 bases, with 15 bases between the two germline ends. In nucleotides, the CDR3 is TGTGCCAGCAAGCTCACACAGGGAAATAATTCACCCCTCCACTTT. Translating it yields CASKLTQGNNSPLHF.

The rearrangement uses TRBV3-1 (or the pseudogene TRBV3-2) and TRBJ2-2; 12 bases match TRBD2. This CDR3 spans 17 amino acids. The V gene end was trimmed by 4 bases and the J gene end by 0 bases; junction bases not matched to a gene: 3. The germline V gene has CDR1 LGHDT and CDR2 YNNKEL (reference sequence). CDR3 in amino acids: CASSRTSGGSNTGELFF. CDR3 bases: TGTGCCAGCAGCCGTACTAGCGGGGGGTCGAACACCGGGGAGCTGTTTTTT.

This clone showed up just once. V usage is TRBV27 and J usage is TRBJ1-1, with 7 positions matching TRBD1. This CDR3 comprises 16 residues. V gave up 4 bases and J gave up 5 bases; unmatched junction bases: 13. Per germline, CDR1 MNHEY and CDR2 SMNVEV (reference sequence). CDR3 bases: TGTGCCAGCAGTTCGAGATCGATCTCGGGACAGACTGAAGCTTTCTTT. Translating gives CASSSRSISGQTEAFF.

The chain joins TRBV7-2 to TRBJ2-5; TRBD2 aligns across 10 bases. V trimming: 1 base; J trimming: 5 bases; junction bases outside the gene matches: 7. The CDR3 length is 16 residues. Germline V CDR1 and CDR2: SGHTA, FQGNSA. In DNA, the CDR3 is TGTGCCAGCAGCTTAGTCTTAGCGGGAGGACGGGAGACCCAGTACTTC. Protein: CASSLVLAGGRETQYF.

V is TRBV11-2 and J is TRBJ2-7, with D possibly matching TRBD2 (6 bases). The CDR3 is 16 amino acids. V was pared by 2 bases and J by 4 bases, with 18 bases between. The V gene's germline CDR1 is SGHAT and CDR2 FQNNGV. The CDR3 DNA sequence: TGTGCCAGCAGCTTAAATAGCGGACCCCCTTGGTACGAGCAGTACTTC. Residues: CASSLNSGPPWYEQYF.

The V gene is TRBV19, the J gene TRBJ1-5; 10 bases fit TRBD1. Germline CDR1 LNHDA, CDR2 SQIVND (reference sequence). J lost 3 bases, V lost 5 bases, and 4 bases had no gene match. The CDR3 is 15 residues long. CDR3 in DNA: TGTGCCAGTAGTTTGGGGACAGGGGCCAATCAGCCCCAGCATTTT. Encoded protein: CASSLGTGANQPQHF.

The chain joins TRBV10-3 to TRBJ2-7; D perhaps matches TRBD2 (6 bases). Germline loops: CDR1 ENHRY, CDR2 SYGVKD. This CDR3 is built from 14 residues. The V and J ends lost 4 bases and 7 bases respectively, with 17 bases between them. As DNA, the CDR3 is TGTGCCATCAGTGCTGGGCTGGCCCGGGGGGAGCAGTACTTC. Amino acids: CAISAGLARGEQYF.

V is TRBV7-9 and J is TRBJ1-3; 7 bases are a match to TRBD1. From germline, CDR1 is SEHNR and CDR2 FQNEAQ (reference sequence). The V segment lost 5 bases and the J segment 2 bases; nucleotides outside the gene matches: 9. The CDR3 is 16 amino acids. The CDR3 loop is CASSLAEGATGNTIYF. In DNA, the CDR3 is TGTGCCAGCAGCCTCGCGGAGGGGGCGACTGGAAACACCATATATTTT.

The chain combines TRBV6-6 with TRBJ1-4; D is unclear. The germline V gene has CDR1 MNHNY and CDR2 SVGAGI (reference sequence). V was cut by 7 bases and J by 2 bases, with 14 bases left in between. The CDR3 sequence is 15 residues long. Here the CDR3 reads CASNAPGDTNEKLFF. The CDR3 DNA reads as TGTGCCAGCAACGCTCCGGGAGACACTAATGAAAAACTGTTTTTT.

The CDR3: CASSTGLSSYNEQFF. Here the CDR3 DNA reads TGTGCCAGCAGCACCGGACTATCCTCCTACAATGAGCAGTTCTTC. The chain is built from TRBV5-4 and TRBJ2-1, with D possibly matching TRBD2 (6 bases). The CDR3 runs to 15 residues. Germline-derived CDR1 and CDR2 are SGHNT and YYREEE (reference sequence). V lost 4 bases and J lost 0, with 11 bases in between.

The chain carries TRBV6-2 or TRBV6-3 and TRBJ1-1, with a weak D call TRBD1 (5 bases). V lost 2 bases, J lost 5 bases, and 15 bases lay in between. The CDR3 contains 15 residues. Germline V CDR1 and CDR2: MNHEY, SVGEGT. This CDR3 is CASSYPGTQDTEAFF. The CDR3 DNA is TGTGCCAGCAGTTACCCGGGGACTCAGGATACTGAAGCTTTCTTT.

The genes are TRBV28 and TRBJ1-4; 10 bases agree with TRBD1. The CDR3 length is 15 residues. Per germline, CDR1 MDHEN and CDR2 SYDVKM. V shed 3 bases, J shed 8 bases, and the junction held 6 bases outside the gene matches. This chain's CDR3 is CASSLKGQGREKLFF. The CDR3 DNA follows: TGTGCCAGCAGTTTGAAGGGACAGGGGAGGGAAAAACTGTTTTTT.

This clone was counted a single time. The chain is built from TRBV19 and TRBJ2-1, with D possibly being TRBD2 (5 bases). This CDR3 is built from 17 residues. Trimming pared 4 bases from V and 0 bases from J, leaving 16 bases between. Germline-derived CDR1 and CDR2 are LNHDA and SQIVND (reference sequence). DNA for the CDR3: TGTGCCAGTAGTACCCTCCCCCGGGGAAGCTCCTACAATGAGCAGTTCTTC. Translation: CASSTLPRGSSYNEQFF.

The chain joins TRBV5-4 to TRBJ1-1; D may be TRBD1 (6 bases). The ends were cut back, 4 bases at V and 1 base at J, with 11 bases in the middle. CDR1 and CDR2 from the germline V gene are SGHNT and YYREEE (reference sequence). The CDR3 covers 14 residues. The CDR3 sequence: CASSLLTGNTEAFF. DNA of the CDR3: TGTGCCAGCAGCCTGTTGACAGGGAACACTGAAGCTTTCTTT.

This chain connects TRBV5-1 to TRBJ2-3, with D possibly matching TRBD2 (5 bases). The V gene lost 2 bases and the J gene lost 6 bases, with 13 bases spanning the gap. CDR1 is SGHRS and CDR2 is YFSETQ in the germline V gene. The CDR3 sequence is 14 residues long. The CDR3 nucleotides read TGCGCCAGCAGCTTTATTCAGGCTAGCGATACGCAGTATTTT. This sequence encodes CASSFIQASDTQYF.

The gene calls are TRBV19 and TRBJ1-1; 11 positions match TRBD1. The CDR3 covers 15 residues. V gave up 7 bases and J gave up 4 bases; unmatched junction bases: 8. CDR1 LNHDA and CDR2 SQIVND come from the germline V gene (reference sequence). The CDR3 sequence: CASTVPGTGGTEAFF. CDR3 nucleotide sequence: TGTGCCAGTACGGTACCCGGGACAGGGGGCACTGAAGCTTTCTTT.

The V and J genes are TRBV7-2 and TRBJ2-2, with TRBD1 matching over 8 bases. Germline V gene lookup returns CDR1 SGHTA and CDR2 FQGNSA. This CDR3 contains 15 residues. Germline trimming cut 5 bases from V and 2 bases from J; bases unmatched to any gene: 4. CDR3 in amino acids: CASSPGQGNTGELFF. The CDR3 DNA reads as TGTGCCAGCAGCCCCGGACAGGGTAACACCGGGGAGCTGTTTTTT.

The CDR3: CASSLQGRRHYEQFF. The CDR3 DNA reads as TGTGCCAGCAGCTTACAGGGAAGGCGTCACTATGAGCAGTTCTTC. J is TRBJ2-1 and V is TRBV5-4; weak D call: TRBD1 (6 bases). The ends were cut back, 2 bases at V and 8 bases at J, with 17 bases in the middle. This CDR3 is 15 amino acids long. Germline V gene sequence: CDR1 SGHNT, CDR2 YYREEE (reference sequence).

The chain couples TRBV5-6 to TRBJ2-5, with D unclear. Trimming removed 2 bases from V and 0 bases from J, with 8 bases in between. Germline V CDR1 and CDR2: SGHDT, YYEEEE. The CDR3 is made up of 14 amino acids. CDR3 DNA: TGTGCCAGCAGCTTCTCGGTGTACCAAGAGACCCAGTACTTC. Translated, it gives CASSFSVYQETQYF.

This chain connects TRBV3-1 (or the pseudogene TRBV3-2) to TRBJ1-2; no clear D gene. The V end was cut by 2 bases, the J end by 4 bases, with 11 bases between. CDR3 length: 14 amino acids. Germline V lookup: CDR1 LGHDT, CDR2 YNNKEL (reference sequence). CDR3 sequence: CASSQLGVSYGYTF. The CDR3 DNA reads as TGTGCCAGCAGCCAACTGGGAGTGAGCTATGGCTACACCTTC.

The V call is TRBV6-5, the J call TRBJ2-7; TRBD1 matches at 10 bases. CDR3 size: 15 residues. Germline V lookup: CDR1 MNHEY, CDR2 SVGAGI. Losses at the gene ends were 6 bases for V and 4 bases for J; bases not matched to a gene: 9. Here the CDR3 reads CASSPTGTGEYEQYF. The CDR3 DNA reads TGTGCCAGCAGCCCAACCGGGACAGGGGAATACGAGCAGTACTTC.

The chain recombines TRBV7-2 with TRBJ1-3; D perhaps matches TRBD1 (6 bases). Germline V gene lookup returns CDR1 SGHTA and CDR2 FQGNSA. The CDR3 length is 17 residues. With 0 bases removed from V and 1 base from J, the gap between germline ends came to 13 bases. The CDR3 DNA reads as TGTGCCAGCAGCTTAGCCCCCCGAGGGGGATCTGGAAACACCATATATTTT. It encodes CASSLAPRGGSGNTIYF.

The chain recombines TRBV11-3 with TRBJ2-1, with 14 bases aligning to TRBD2. The J segment lost 9 bases and the V segment lost 5 bases, leaving 9 bases of the junction unmatched. Germline-derived CDR1 and CDR2 are SGHNT and YENEEA. CDR3 length: 16 residues. The DNA of the CDR3 is TGTGCCAGCAGCGCCGGGACTAGCGGGGGTACAGGTGAGCAGTTCTTC. Its translation: CASSAGTSGGTGEQFF.

This clone has just one count. This rearrangement joins TRBV29-1 to TRBJ1-1; D is possibly TRBD1 (5 bases). The CDR3 totals 13 residues. Trimming shortened V by 6 bases and J by 6 bases, and 17 bases separated the two germline ends. In germline, CDR1 is SQVTM, CDR2 ANQGSEA. The DNA for the CDR3 is TGCAGCGTAGGTGATGTGGGGGAGGCTGAAGCTTTCTTT. It yields the protein CSVGDVGEAEAFF. Complete variable domain (other parts from reference TRBV29-1 and TRBJ1-1): SAVISQKPSRDICQRGTSLTIQCQVDSQVTMMFWYRQQPGQSLTLIATANQGSEATYESGFVIDKFPISRPNLTFSTLTVSNMSPEDSSIYLCSVGDVGEAEAFFGQGTRLTVV.

The chain joins TRBV7-3 to TRBJ2-5; 7 nucleotides match TRBD2. Looked up from germline, CDR1 is SGHTA and CDR2 is FQGTGA. The CDR3 loop spans 13 amino acids. Unmatched junction bases numbered 3, after V lost 3 bases and J lost 5 bases. The CDR3 spells CASSFGEGETQYF. DNA of the CDR3: TGTGCCAGCAGCTTCGGGGAGGGGGAGACCCAGTACTTC.

This clone was seen just once. This chain joins TRBV7-3 and TRBJ2-2; TRBD1 matches 9 bases. This CDR3 comprises 16 residues. Germline CDR1 SGHTA, CDR2 FQGTGA. The V gene end was trimmed by 3 bases and the J gene end by 2 bases; junction bases not matched to a gene: 4. The DNA of the CDR3 is TGTGCCAGCAGCTTGGGACAGGGTCTTAACACCGGGGAGCTGTTTTTT. Residues: CASSLGQGLNTGELFF.

V gene TRBV10-3 combines with J gene TRBJ2-1, with 8 bases aligning to TRBD1. The germline V gene encodes CDR1 ENHRY and CDR2 SYGVKD. This CDR3 has 16 residues. V shed 4 bases, J shed 4 bases, and the junction held 9 bases outside the gene matches. For the CDR3, the DNA is TGTGCCATCAGTGGTGCCGGACAGGGTTCGTACAATGAGCAGTTCTTC. This translates into CAISGAGQGSYNEQFF.

The gene calls are TRBV7-9 and TRBJ1-3; the D gene is possibly TRBD1 (6 bases). CDR3 size: 14 residues. Per the germline V gene, CDR1 is SEHNR and CDR2 is FQNEAQ (reference sequence). Trimming cost V 3 bases and J 0 bases, with 6 bases left between them. The CDR3 here is CASSLGHSGNTIYF. Here the CDR3 DNA reads TGTGCCAGCAGCTTGGGACACTCTGGAAACACCATATATTTT.